This T cell receptor (beta chain) derives from a study of cytomegalovirus exposure and HLA in healthy donors. CDR1 is ENHRY, CDR2 SYGVKD, per germline. V lost 10 bases and J 0 bases, leaving 12 bases between the germline ends. The CDR3 totals 13 residues. Healthy donors of bone marrow made up the group. The primer mix had 60 Vbeta and 13 Jbeta primers. Data came from immunoSEQ multiplex PCR; TCRdb stores just in-frame clones and leaves some out. The sample includes 85,000 to 120,000 clones, roughly 76% of them seen just once. Sequenced material: PBMCs. The TCR originated in a woman in her 50s in good health and CMV-seropositive. The rearrangement uses TRBV10-3 and TRBJ1-1; a weak D match, TRBD1 (5 bases). In DNA, the CDR3 is TGTGCCACCCGGGGGGGGATGAACACTGAAGCTTTCTTT. Translation gives CATRGGMNTEAFF.